The clone carrying this T cell receptor beta chain appeared many times. The antigen remains undetermined. CDR3 length: 16 amino acids. Trimming pared 8 bases from V and 0 bases from J, leaving 19 bases between. The data originate from a study of T cells in Graves' hyperthyroidism and ophthalmopathy. Background on the study: Any treatment followed the collection of peripheral blood at initial diagnosis. General study findings and limits: Most clonotypes that expanded in the thyroid above 0.001 also showed up in blood.

In patients aged 18 to 65, hyperthyroidism was newly diagnosed, with duration under 2 months. The source of the PBMCs was less than 12 ml of fresh peripheral blood. What was amplified from RNA transcripts were TCR beta CDR3 regions. During a first-round RT-PCR of the TCR CDR3, the HTBI primer set was used. In TCRdb, the multiplex PCR reads were re-called with MiXCR into one record per CDR3 protein. The profile shows 350,000 to 450,000 distinct CDR3 sequences, 14% of them singletons. The genes are TRBV12-3 or TRBV12-4 and TRBJ1-2, with D possibly being TRBD1 (6 bases). Specimen: blood. This sequence originates from an older woman with Graves' hyperthyroidism. The CDR3 DNA sequence: TGTGCCAGCTTTGCAGGGACACTACAACCTAACTATGGCTACACCTTC. This translates into CASFAGTLQPNYGYTF.